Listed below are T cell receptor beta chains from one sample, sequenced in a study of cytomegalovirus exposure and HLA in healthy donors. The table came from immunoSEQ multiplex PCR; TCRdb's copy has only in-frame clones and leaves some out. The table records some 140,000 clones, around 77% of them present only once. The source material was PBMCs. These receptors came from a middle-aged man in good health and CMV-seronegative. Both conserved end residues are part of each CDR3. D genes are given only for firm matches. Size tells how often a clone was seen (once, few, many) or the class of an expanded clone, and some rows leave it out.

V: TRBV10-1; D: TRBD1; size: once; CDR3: CASSEGRTGFQETQYF
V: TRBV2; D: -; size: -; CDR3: CAGALGTNEKLFF
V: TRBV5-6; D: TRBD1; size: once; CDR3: CASSRDRSETQYF
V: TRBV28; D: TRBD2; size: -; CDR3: CASSRRGLAGGSSYNEQFF
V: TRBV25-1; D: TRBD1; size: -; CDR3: CASSGTGGAETQYF
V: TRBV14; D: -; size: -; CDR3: CASSQGPGVGTNEKLFF
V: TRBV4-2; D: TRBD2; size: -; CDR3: CASRASGSPKDTQYF
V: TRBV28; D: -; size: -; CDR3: CASSRRGRLGGYTF
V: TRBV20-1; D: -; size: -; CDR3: CSARRAEAFF
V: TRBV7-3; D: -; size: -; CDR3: CASSALGQNTEAFF
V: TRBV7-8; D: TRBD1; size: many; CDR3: CASSTRQGTEAFF
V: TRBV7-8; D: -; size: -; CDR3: CASSLGPGLSSYNEQFF
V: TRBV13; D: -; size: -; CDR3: CASSSDRANYGYTF
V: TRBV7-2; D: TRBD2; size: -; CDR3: CASSLGGGTSGEQYF
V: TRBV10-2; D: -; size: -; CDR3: CASSEGRVRGEQYF
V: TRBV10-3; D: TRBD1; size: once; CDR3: CATYAGTGGRNTEAFF
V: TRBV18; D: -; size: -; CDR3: CASSPAGSGTDTQYF
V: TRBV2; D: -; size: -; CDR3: CASSADRDTQYF
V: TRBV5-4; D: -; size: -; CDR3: CASSYTGEVTQYF
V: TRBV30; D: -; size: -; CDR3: CAWTEGWQALNEKLFF
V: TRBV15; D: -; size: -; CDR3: CATSSGRGYEQYF
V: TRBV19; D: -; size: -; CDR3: CASSILGELFF
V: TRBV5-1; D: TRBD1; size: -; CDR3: CASSSPGTGRETQYF
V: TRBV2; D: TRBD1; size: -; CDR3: CASSGQGVWQPQHF
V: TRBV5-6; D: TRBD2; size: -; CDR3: CASSLASGDNEQFF
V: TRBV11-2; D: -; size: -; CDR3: CASSSSEKTQYF
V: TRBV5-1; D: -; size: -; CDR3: CASSFGQNTGELFF
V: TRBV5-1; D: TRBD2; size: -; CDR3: CASSFVAGASTDTQYF
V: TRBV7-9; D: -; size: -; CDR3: CASTMGGVGEAFF
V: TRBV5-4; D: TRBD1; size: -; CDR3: CASSLELGTGDDEQYF
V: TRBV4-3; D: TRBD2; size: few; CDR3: CASSPGTSGSGGPEQYF
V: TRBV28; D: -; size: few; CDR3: CASSRDLIDEQFF
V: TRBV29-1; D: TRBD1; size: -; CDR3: CSVVDRGSGYTF
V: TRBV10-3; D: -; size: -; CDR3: CAISIYNEQFF
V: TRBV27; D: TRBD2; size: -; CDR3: CASRLSGTNTGELFF
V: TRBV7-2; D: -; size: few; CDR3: CASSPDFDGGLNTGELFF
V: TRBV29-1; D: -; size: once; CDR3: CSVEGAGLGYEQYF
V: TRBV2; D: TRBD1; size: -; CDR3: CASRVTPTGATSTNEKLFF
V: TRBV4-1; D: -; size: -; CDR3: CASSQEWLTGELFF
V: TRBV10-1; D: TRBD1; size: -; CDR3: CASSAGQGGGQFF